What follows are 24 T cell receptor beta chains derived from one specimen sequenced in a study of shared clonotypes between healthy human individuals. Profiled with immunoSEQ multiplex PCR; TCRdb holds only in-frame clones, not every one. The profile shows 2 million to 2.5 million clones, more than 90% of them singletons. The specimen sequenced was naive CD4+ T cells sorted from blood. The subset was: CD45RA+ positively selected. All receptors derive from a man aged 18 to 29 in good health.

This chain uses TRBV5-4 with TRBJ2-2; the D is unclear. Germline CDR1 is SGHNT and CDR2 is YYREEE (reference sequence). The V end lost 0 bases, the J end lost 0 bases, and 9 bases lay between the germline ends. This CDR3 comprises 16 residues. CDR3 in DNA: TGTGCCAGCAGCTTGGCCGGAAATGCGAACACCGGGGAGCTGTTTTTT. It translates to CASSLAGNANTGELFF.

The gene calls are TRBV5-6 and TRBJ2-3, with 8 positions matching TRBD2. Germline V gives CDR1 SGHDT, CDR2 YYEEEE. This CDR3 has 14 residues. V was pared by 2 bases and J by 2 bases, with 1 base of the junction left unmatched. The CDR3 region is CASSFGGDTDTQYF. The CDR3 DNA sequence: TGTGCCAGCAGCTTCGGGGGGGACACAGATACGCAGTATTTT.

The rearrangement links TRBV13 to TRBJ1-3; D is undetermined. The CDR3 has 10 residues. V dropped 8 bases and J dropped 6 bases, with 5 bases sitting between them. Germline V gives CDR1 PRHDT, CDR2 FYEKMQ (reference sequence). The CDR3 region is CASGINTIYF. The CDR3 coding sequence is TGTGCCAGCGGAATAAACACCATATATTTT.

The V and J genes are TRBV4-1 and TRBJ2-3; 15 bases fit TRBD2. Trimming took 4 bases from V and 5 from J; bases not matched to a gene: 7. The CDR3 length is 17 residues. Germline V gives CDR1 MGHRA, CDR2 YSYEKL. CDR3 sequence (DNA): TGCGCCAGCAGCCTAGGACTAGCGGGAGGGCTCGAAGATACGCAGTATTTT. This gives the protein CASSLGLAGGLEDTQYF.

The CDR3 loop is CASSRNREGSGEAFF. In DNA, the CDR3 is TGTGCCAGCTCACGAAACAGGGAAGGAAGCGGTGAAGCTTTCTTT. The rearrangement links TRBV18 to TRBJ1-1, with TRBD1 as a possible D gene (6 bases). Germline V gives CDR1 KGHSH, CDR2 LQKENI. Trimming pared 4 bases from V and 7 bases from J, leaving 19 bases between. This CDR3 region has 15 residues.

The chain joins TRBV6-6 to TRBJ1-6; D gene uncertain. Trimming removed 5 bases from V and 6 bases from J, with 14 bases in between. The CDR3 sequence is 15 residues long. Germline CDR1 and CDR2: MNHNY and SVGAGI (reference sequence). Here the CDR3 reads CASSPSGPSNSPLHF. In nucleotides, the CDR3 is TGTGCCAGCAGTCCCTCCGGGCCGTCTAATTCACCCCTCCACTTT.

The gene calls are TRBV5-3 and TRBJ2-1; D is unresolved. TRBV5-3 is an open reading frame whose function is uncertain. Trimming stripped 5 bases from V and 12 bases from J, with 12 bases between. This CDR3 is built from 11 residues. The CDR3 here is CARRLNRGQFF. The CDR3 coding sequence is TGTGCCAGAAGACTCAACCGTGGGCAGTTCTTC.

The rearrangement links TRBV2 to TRBJ1-6; unclear D gene. The germline CDR1 and CDR2 sequences are SNHLY and FYNNEI. The CDR3 runs to 14 residues. The V end lost 7 bases, the J end lost 6 bases, and 13 bases lay between the germline ends. Written as DNA, the CDR3 is TGTGCCAGCACCGAGGGAGGGATTAATTCACCCCTCCACTTT. It yields the protein CASTEGGINSPLHF.

This sequence joins TRBV2 and TRBJ1-3, with a possible D match to TRBD1 (5 bases). The CDR3 has 13 residues. Trimming removed 7 bases at V and 0 bases at J, with 7 bases between. Germline V gene lookup returns CDR1 SNHLY and CDR2 FYNNEI. In nucleotides, the CDR3 is TGTGCCAGCATGCAGGGCTCTGGAAACACCATATATTTT. It translates to CASMQGSGNTIYF.

The gene calls are TRBV6-5 and TRBJ2-3; D possibly corresponds to TRBD2 (6 bases). Between the trimmed V and J ends, which lost 8 bases and 0 bases, there was a span of 15 bases. This CDR3 has 15 amino acids. Germline loops: CDR1 MNHEY, CDR2 SVGAGI. DNA for the CDR3: TGTGCCAGCGGACTCGGAGGGGCGAGCACAGATACGCAGTATTTT. Encoded protein: CASGLGGASTDTQYF.

This clone occurred once. This sequence joins TRBV10-3 and TRBJ1-3, with unresolved D. The CDR3 is made up of 11 amino acids. CDR1 is ENHRY, CDR2 SYGVKD, per germline. V gave up 7 bases and J gave up 2 bases, with 3 bases separating them. CDR3 amino acids: CAITPGNTIYF. The CDR3 nucleotides read TGTGCCATCACCCCTGGAAACACCATATATTTT.

The chain is built from TRBV5-6 and TRBJ2-3; D remains unclear. The CDR3 runs to 14 residues. CDR1 SGHDT and CDR2 YYEEEE come from the germline V gene. V shed 4 bases and J shed 2 bases, with 11 bases lying between them. CDR3 sequence reads: CASSPLGSTDTQYF. The CDR3 DNA reads TGTGCCAGCAGCCCCCTCGGGTCCACAGATACGCAGTATTTT.

The chain joins TRBV2 to TRBJ2-1; D gene uncertain. V shed 2 bases and J shed 6 bases, with 5 bases lying between them. Looked up from germline, CDR1 is SNHLY and CDR2 is FYNNEI. CDR3 size: 12 residues. As DNA, the CDR3 is TGTGCCAGCAGTGAAAACTCCAATGAGCAGTTCTTC. Its translation: CASSENSNEQFF.

The gene calls are TRBV5-1 and TRBJ2-5; tentative D call: TRBD2 (6 bases). V lost 4 bases to trimming and J lost 3 bases, with 19 bases between them. This CDR3 has 16 amino acids. The germline gives CDR1 SGHRS, CDR2 YFSETQ. The CDR3 region is CASSPDYRGFEETQYF. The CDR3 nucleotides are TGCGCCAGCAGCCCGGACTATCGGGGGTTCGAAGAGACCCAGTACTTC.

This chain uses TRBV7-2 with TRBJ2-6, with D perhaps TRBD1 (6 bases). Trimming took off 5 bases at V and 1 base at J, with 12 bases between the two ends. The CDR3 runs to 16 residues. Per germline, CDR1 SGHTA and CDR2 FQGNSA. The CDR3 DNA follows: TGTGCCAGCAGCCTATACGGACAGTCTGGGGCCAACGTCCTGACTTTC. This translates into CASSLYGQSGANVLTF.

The chain uses TRBV10-1 and TRBJ1-5, with D perhaps matching TRBD1 (5 bases). This CDR3 is 13 amino acids long. Trimming removed 6 bases from V and 11 bases from J, with 17 bases in between. Germline V gene data show CDR1 as WNHNN and CDR2 as SYGVQD (reference sequence). The CDR3 is CASRGRGPWSQHF. DNA for the CDR3: TGCGCCAGCAGAGGTAGGGGCCCGTGGTCCCAGCATTTT.

Of note for this clone: Other DNA variants within this sample encode the same CDR3. The V and J genes are TRBV5-1 and TRBJ1-1; a possible D gene is TRBD1 (5 bases). Germline CDR1 and CDR2: SGHRS and YFSETQ. This CDR3 spans 14 amino acids. The V gene lost 4 bases and the J gene lost 1 base, with 11 bases spanning the gap. DNA of the CDR3: TGCGCCAGCAGCCTCCCAGGGAAGAACACTGAAGCTTTCTTT. Translation gives CASSLPGKNTEAFF.

The chain recombines TRBV10-3 with TRBJ2-5, with 7 bases fitting TRBD1. The V gene end was trimmed by 7 bases and the J gene end by 5 bases; junction bases not matched to a gene: 4. In germline, CDR1 is ENHRY, CDR2 SYGVKD. The CDR3 runs 12 residues. CDR3 in amino acids: CAINSQGETQYF. The CDR3 bases are TGTGCCATCAACTCACAGGGGGAGACCCAGTACTTC.

The CDR3 loop reads CASKGQGGGTQYF. The DNA of the CDR3 is TGTGCCAGCAAAGGCCAGGGAGGCGGTACGCAGTATTTT. The chain joins TRBV6-5 to TRBJ2-3; a weak D match, TRBD2 (6 bases). Germline lookup yields CDR1 MNHEY and CDR2 SVGAGI. The V gene lost 7 bases and the J gene lost 8 bases, with 16 bases spanning the gap. The CDR3 is made up of 13 amino acids.

The chain employs TRBV4-3 and TRBJ2-2; 11 bases line up with TRBD2. The CDR3 covers 16 residues. Germline CDR1 LGHNA, CDR2 YSLEER. After removal of 5 bases from V and 5 bases from J, the junction contained 7 bases not matched to a gene. This CDR3 reads CASSSIAGGPTGELFF. CDR3 DNA sequence: TGCGCCAGCAGCTCAATAGCGGGAGGGCCGACCGGGGAGCTGTTTTTT.

This clone came up once. The rearrangement links TRBV6-4 to TRBJ1-1; the D is unclear. The CDR3 extends over 15 amino acids. CDR1 is MRHNA and CDR2 is SNTAGT in the germline V gene. V lost 6 bases to trimming and J lost 3 bases, with 17 bases between them. Written as DNA, the CDR3 is TGTGCCAGCAGGACAAATTGGGTGAAAGACACTGAAGCTTTCTTT. Translated, it gives CASRTNWVKDTEAFF.

The J gene is TRBJ2-2, the V gene TRBV30, with no clear D. The CDR3 loop spans 14 amino acids. Germline V gives CDR1 GTSNPN, CDR2 SVGIG (reference sequence). Trimming shortened V by 2 bases and J by 5 bases, and 12 bases separated the two germline ends. CDR3 in amino acids: CAWSPGPRTGELFF. CDR3 nucleotides: TGTGCCTGGAGTCCAGGTCCTCGAACCGGGGAGCTGTTTTTT.

This clone was detected once. The chain combines TRBV6-1 with TRBJ1-5; 7 nucleotides line up with TRBD1. Per germline, CDR1 MNHNS and CDR2 SASEGT. With 7 bases clipped from V and 6 bases from J, the junction kept 6 bases outside the gene matches. The CDR3 totals 13 residues. CDR3 coding DNA: TGTGCCAGCACCGAAAGGGGGCGTCAGCCCCAGCATTTT. Protein product: CASTERGRQPQHF.

The chain joins TRBV28 to TRBJ2-7; TRBD1 aligns across 7 bases. The ends lost 6 bases at V and 7 bases at J; junction bases unmatched: 9. CDR1 is MDHEN and CDR2 is SYDVKM in the germline V gene. The CDR3 is 13 amino acids. In nucleotides, the CDR3 is TGTGCCAGCAGGGAGACAGGGTTGGGGGAGCAGTACTTC. It is translated as CASRETGLGEQYF.